This T cell receptor (beta chain) was sequenced for a study of shared clonotypes between healthy human individuals. Trimming removed 9 bases from V and 4 bases from J, with 15 bases in between. Germline V gene sequence: CDR1 MDHEN, CDR2 SYDVKM. The CDR3 covers 14 residues. Only CD45RO-negative cells positively selected for CCR7 counted as naive CD8 cells, so terminally differentiated effector memory CD45RA+ cells were excluded. The table came from immunoSEQ multiplex PCR; TCRdb's copy has only in-frame clones and leaves some out. Here the sample spans around 2,000,000 clones, about 95% being singletons.

Sequenced: naive CD8+ T cells sorted from blood. The clonotype originates from a man between 18 and 29 years old in good health. The chain uses TRBV28 and TRBJ2-2; tentatively, D is TRBD2 (6 bases). CDR3 protein: CASQGAGSTGELFF. The CDR3 nucleotides are TGTGCCAGTCAAGGGGCGGGAAGCACCGGGGAGCTGTTTTTT.